The present T cell receptor (beta chain) was sequenced within a study of T cell responses to AZD1222 COVID-19 vaccine. In regard to this clone: Its antigen is not identified.

Repertoires were generated with immunoSEQ multiplex PCR, while TCRdb's copy carries only in-frame clones and drops some. This sample yields fewer than 150,000 clones, of which roughly 91% are seen a single time; 2.5% to 3.5% belongs to the top ten. Study-level points and caveats: Elevations in Spike-specific TCR breadth and depth followed administration of two AZD1222 doses. Donors were mostly white British, more females; clonal diversity possibly underestimated. In the spike-specific TCR repertoire, nearly half reportedly target unmutated variant regions. There were repertoire samples only from the period after the peak T cell response.

CDR3 length: 14 amino acids. CDR1 is MNHEY, CDR2 SVGAGI, per germline. The germline V and J ends were trimmed by 2 bases and 4 bases, with 12 bases remaining between them. The material sequenced was peripheral blood, taken 28 days after the second AZD1222 dose. The sequence was collected from an adult who received the AZD1222 COVID-19 vaccine. The chain combines TRBV6-5 with TRBJ2-7; D is unresolved. CDR3 protein: CASSYRTAIYEQYF. CDR3 DNA: TGTGCCAGCAGTTACAGGACGGCGATTTACGAGCAGTACTTC.